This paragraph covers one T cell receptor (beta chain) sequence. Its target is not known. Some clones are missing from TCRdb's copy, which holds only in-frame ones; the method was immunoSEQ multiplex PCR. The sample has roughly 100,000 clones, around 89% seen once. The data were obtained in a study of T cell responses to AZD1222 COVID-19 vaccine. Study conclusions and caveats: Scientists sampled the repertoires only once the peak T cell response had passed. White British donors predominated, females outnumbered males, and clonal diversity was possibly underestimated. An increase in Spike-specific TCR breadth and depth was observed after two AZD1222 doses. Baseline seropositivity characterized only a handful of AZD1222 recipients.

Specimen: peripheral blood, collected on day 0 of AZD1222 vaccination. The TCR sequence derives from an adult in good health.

CDR3 coding DNA: TGTGCCAGCAGCCCCAGTCTTGGTTATGGCTACACCTTC. Amino acids: CASSPSLGYGYTF. The J gene is TRBJ1-2, the V gene TRBV5-4; no clear D. The germline V gene has CDR1 SGHNT and CDR2 YYREEE (reference sequence). With 4 bases removed from V and 5 bases from J, the gap between germline ends came to 12 bases. CDR3 length: 13 amino acids.